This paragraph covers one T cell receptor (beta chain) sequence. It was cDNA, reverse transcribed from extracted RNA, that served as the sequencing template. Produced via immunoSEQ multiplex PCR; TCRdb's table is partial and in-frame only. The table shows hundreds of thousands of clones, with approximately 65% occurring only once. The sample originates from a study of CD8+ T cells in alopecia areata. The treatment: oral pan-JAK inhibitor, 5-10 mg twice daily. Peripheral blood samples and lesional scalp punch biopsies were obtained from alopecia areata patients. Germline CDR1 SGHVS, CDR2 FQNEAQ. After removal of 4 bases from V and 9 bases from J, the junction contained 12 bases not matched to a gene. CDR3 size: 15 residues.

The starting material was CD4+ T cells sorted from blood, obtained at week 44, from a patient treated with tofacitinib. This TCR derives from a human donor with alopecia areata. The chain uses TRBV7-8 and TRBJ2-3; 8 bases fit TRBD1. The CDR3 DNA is TGTGCCAGCAGCTCCTCCCCGGACAGGGTGAAGACGCAGTATTTT. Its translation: CASSSSPDRVKTQYF.